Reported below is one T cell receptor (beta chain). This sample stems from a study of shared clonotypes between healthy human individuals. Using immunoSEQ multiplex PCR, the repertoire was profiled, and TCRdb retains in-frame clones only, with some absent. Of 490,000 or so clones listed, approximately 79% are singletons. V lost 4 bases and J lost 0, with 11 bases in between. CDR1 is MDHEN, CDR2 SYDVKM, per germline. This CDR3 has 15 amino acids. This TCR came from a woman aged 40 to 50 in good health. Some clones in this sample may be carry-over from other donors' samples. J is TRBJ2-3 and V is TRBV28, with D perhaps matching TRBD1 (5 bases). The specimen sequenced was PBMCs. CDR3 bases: TGTGCCAGCAGTTCCCAGGGTCCTAGCACAGATACGCAGTATTTT. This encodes CASSSQGPSTDTQYF.